This is a list of T cell receptor beta chains from one sample in a study of blood T cells in healthy people across ages. Using its own MiXCR run on the 5' RACE reads, TCRdb lists one record per CDR3 protein. This sample has about 2 million distinct CDR3 sequences; approximately 50% occur once, and the top ten carry approximately 2.1%. The sequenced material came from blood. The receptors were gathered from a woman in her forties in good health. Both conserved end residues are trimmed from each CDR3. Fields, in order: D gene, V gene, CDR3 protein. A D gene is named only where the DNA matches it firmly.

- | TRBV6-6 | ASRWGFYNEQF
- | TRBV7-2 | ASSFLYQPQH
TRBD1 | TRBV7-9 | ASSVGQASYEQY
- | TRBV20-1 | SAPGRNYGYT
TRBD2 | TRBV7-2 | ASSLRGGAQPYYEQY
TRBD2 | TRBV12-3/TRBV12-4 | ASSRIGEGNNEQF
TRBD1 | TRBV14 | ASSLLVTGAREETQY
- | TRBV6-1 | ASGRSGDGEQY
- | TRBV4-3 | ASSQDDRGNTEAF
- | TRBV5-6 | ASSFGLGDGADTQY
TRBD1 | TRBV5-5 | ASSLLGRTGVETQY
- | TRBV20-1 | SAPDTSYYEQY
- | TRBV9 | ASSVGDRARETQY
TRBD2 | TRBV11-2 | ASSPVIAGGPYNEQY
- | TRBV25-1 | ASAWGTSGSREQY
TRBD1 | TRBV29-1 | SVYTGENYEQY
- | TRBV6-1 | ASSAPLAPSTDTQY
- | TRBV7-2 | ASSSASVETQY
- | TRBV20-1 | SARVWGGAMMSTDTQY
- | TRBV7-2 | ASSFNSYEQY
TRBD1 | TRBV14 | ASSPGTVGLYGANVLT
- | TRBV4-2 | ASSQEGVINIYEQY
TRBD1 | TRBV20-1 | SASGPGGYEQY
- | TRBV6-5 | ASSYVGQETQF
- | TRBV11-2 | ASSLAGPSSGANVLT
- | TRBV5-1 | ASSLVSGPRTDTQY
TRBD2 | TRBV6-2/TRBV6-3 | ASSYGPSGGPTDTQY
- | TRBV29-1 | SVVGRRETQY
TRBD1 | TRBV12-3/TRBV12-4 | ASRDRAGYT
TRBD1 | TRBV28 | ASSPWTGDTNSPLH
- | TRBV20-1 | SYAPGTTPTDTQY
TRBD2 | TRBV10-2 | ASSEGGLAGGRETQY
- | TRBV7-2 | AWQRGTDTQY
TRBD2 | TRBV6-1 | AIQPTSGGANTRETQY
TRBD1 | TRBV29-1 | SVRGRDRFQETQY
TRBD2 | TRBV27 | ASALGLAGYNEQF
TRBD1 | TRBV7-8 | ASSTIAGGAGGSYGYT
- | TRBV20-1 | SARTDLNEQY